These 21 T cell receptor beta chains were sequenced from one sample in a study of cytomegalovirus exposure and HLA in healthy donors. PCR involved 60 Vbeta and 13 Jbeta primers. TCRdb's copy holds only in-frame clones and misses some; the assay was immunoSEQ multiplex PCR. The sample holds hundreds of thousands of clones, around 79% seen once. The sequencing sample was made of PBMCs. These receptors were obtained from a male donor in good health and CMV-seronegative.

The sample holds a few counts of this clone. This rearrangement joins TRBV30 to TRBJ2-7, with TRBD1 identical over 12 bases. Germline loops: CDR1 GTSNPN, CDR2 SVGIG (reference sequence). Unmatched junction bases numbered 5, after V lost 2 bases and J lost 6 bases. The CDR3 consists of 14 residues. In DNA form, the CDR3 reads TGTGCCTGGAGTCCGGGACAGGGGGCGGGCGAGCAGTACTTC. Translating it yields CAWSPGQGAGEQYF.

The V and J genes are TRBV7-2 and TRBJ1-1, with D hard to call. The ends were cut back, 5 bases at V and 3 bases at J, with 16 bases in the middle. Germline lookup yields CDR1 SGHTA and CDR2 FQGNSA. CDR3 length: 15 amino acids. The CDR3 spells CASSKEDRTYTEAFF. The DNA for the CDR3 is TGTGCCAGCAGCAAGGAGGACCGAACCTACACTGAAGCTTTCTTT. Full variable domain (outside the CDR3, taken from reference TRBV7-2 and TRBJ1-1): GAGVSQSPSNKVTEKGKDVELRCDPISGHTALYWYRQSLGQGLEFLIYFQGNSAPDKSGLPSDRFSAERTGGSVSTLTIQRTQQEDSAVYLCASSKEDRTYTEAFFGQGTRLTVV.

The chain has TRBV7-2 and TRBJ2-1; possible D gene TRBD2, 6 bases. This CDR3 region has 16 residues. Trimming shortened V by 2 bases and J by 4 bases, and 15 bases separated the two germline ends. From germline, CDR1 is SGHTA and CDR2 FQGNSA. CDR3 sequence (DNA): TGTGCCAGCAGCTTAAACCCGGGAGTCGTTTACAATGAGCAGTTCTTC. Translating it yields CASSLNPGVVYNEQFF. Full variable domain (remainder filled in from reference TRBV7-2 and TRBJ2-1): GAGVSQSPSNKVTEKGKDVELRCDPISGHTALYWYRQSLGQGLEFLIYFQGNSAPDKSGLPSDRFSAERTGGSVSTLTIQRTQQEDSAVYLCASSLNPGVVYNEQFFGPGTRLTVL.

J is TRBJ1-1 and V is TRBV28; D unclear. Germline V gives CDR1 MDHEN, CDR2 SYDVKM. Trimming shortened V by 0 bases and J by 3 bases, and 8 bases separated the two germline ends. CDR3 length: 14 residues. The CDR3 is CASSLWERDTEAFF. The CDR3 DNA reads as TGTGCCAGCAGTTTATGGGAGAGGGACACTGAAGCTTTCTTT.

CDR3 DNA sequence: TGTGCCAGCTCACCCTTACCGGGACACACCTACGAGCAGTACTTC. It translates to CASSPLPGHTYEQYF. The V gene is TRBV18, the J gene TRBJ2-7, with a possible D match to TRBD1 (6 bases). Germline CDR1 is KGHSH and CDR2 is LQKENI. CDR3 length: 15 amino acids. The germline V and J ends were trimmed by 3 bases and 2 bases, with 14 bases remaining between them. Combining the CDR3 with reference TRBV18 and TRBJ2-7 gives the whole variable domain NAGVMQNPRHLVRRRGQEARLRCSPMKGHSHVYWYRQLPEEGLKFMVYLQKENIIDESGMPKERFSAEFPKEGPSILRIQQVVRGDSAAYFCASSPLPGHTYEQYFGPGTRLTVT.

This clone has just a few counts. The gene calls are TRBV6-4 and TRBJ1-2; the match to TRBD1 covers 12 bases. Germline lookup yields CDR1 MRHNA and CDR2 SNTAGT. J lost 8 bases, V lost 6 bases, and 1 base had no gene match. This CDR3 is built from 12 residues. The CDR3 protein is CASRGTGGGYTF. The CDR3 bases are TGTGCCAGCAGGGGGACAGGGGGCGGCTACACCTTC.

This rearrangement joins TRBV4-3 to TRBJ2-6; TRBD2 matches at 7 bases. Per the germline V gene, CDR1 is LGHNA and CDR2 is YSLEER. The trim removed 0 bases at V and 0 bases at J, leaving 2 bases unmatched. The CDR3 covers 17 residues. The CDR3 DNA is TGCGCCAGCAGCCAAGAGGGCGGGAGCTCTGGGGCCAACGTCCTGACTTTC. This gives the protein CASSQEGGSSGANVLTF.

Only one count was recorded for this clone. The V call is TRBV19, the J call TRBJ1-2, with 8 bases lining up with TRBD1. The CDR3 contains 17 residues. Losses at the gene ends were 5 bases for V and 6 bases for J; bases not matched to a gene: 17. CDR1 and CDR2 from the germline V gene are LNHDA and SQIVND (reference sequence). As DNA, the CDR3 is TGTGCCAGTAGTCTCCCGGACAGGGTAAAGGTTTCGGATGGCTACACCTTC. This codes for CASSLPDRVKVSDGYTF.

Here the CDR3 DNA reads TGTGCCAGCAGTTACATTCTAGGGGAGGTGAATTCACCCCTCCACTTT. Its protein product is CASSYILGEVNSPLHF. This chain connects TRBV6-5 to TRBJ1-6, with D possibly matching TRBD1 (5 bases). The CDR3 loop spans 16 amino acids. The germline V gene has CDR1 MNHEY and CDR2 SVGAGI. Trimming took 2 bases from V and 7 from J, leaving 15 bases between them.

This chain connects TRBV7-9 to TRBJ1-1; D remains ambiguous. V lost 2 bases and J lost 2, with 3 bases in between. Germline CDR1 SEHNR, CDR2 FQNEAQ (reference sequence). This CDR3 is 12 amino acids long. CDR3 in DNA: TGTGCCAGCAGCTTAATAAACACTGAAGCTTTCTTT. It yields the protein CASSLINTEAFF.

The chain couples TRBV6-6 to TRBJ2-1; a possible D gene is TRBD2 (6 bases). The CDR3 is 14 amino acids. Trimming shortened V by 8 bases and J by 4 bases, and 15 bases separated the two germline ends. Germline CDR1 MNHNY, CDR2 SVGAGI (reference sequence). CDR3 protein: CASGMRAGYNEQFF. The CDR3 nucleotides are TGTGCCAGCGGGATGAGGGCGGGGTACAATGAGCAGTTCTTC.

The chain combines TRBV27 with TRBJ2-7; TRBD1 is a possible D gene (5 bases). Trimming shortened V by 5 bases and J by 0 bases, and 23 bases separated the two germline ends. The CDR3 runs 18 residues. From germline, CDR1 is MNHEY and CDR2 SMNVEV (reference sequence). The CDR3 reads CASSGERQRPPSSYEQYF. The DNA of the CDR3 is TGTGCCAGCAGTGGCGAAAGACAGAGACCCCCGAGCTCCTACGAGCAGTACTTC.

A few counts support this clone. The CDR3 here is CASSLVAASSTDTQYF. CDR3 DNA sequence: TGTGCCAGCAGCTTAGTGGCCGCCTCTAGCACAGATACGCAGTATTTT. The rearrangement uses TRBV7-6 and TRBJ2-3, with D uncertain. CDR3 length equals 16 residues. V was pared by 1 base and J by 0 bases, with 11 bases between. The germline V gene encodes CDR1 SGHVS and CDR2 FNYEAQ.

To note about this clone: The junction shows a germline mismatch at one end, possibly a read error. The J gene is TRBJ1-1, the V gene TRBV7-9; the D gene is possibly TRBD1 (6 bases). Germline V gene lookup returns CDR1 SEHNR and CDR2 FQNEAQ (reference sequence). The CDR3 consists of 12 residues. The DNA for the CDR3 is TGTTCCAGCAGCCACAACAGGGTCCAAGCTTTCTTT. As protein: CSSSHNRVQAFF.

The chain employs TRBV11-2 and TRBJ1-1; TRBD1 is a possible D gene (6 bases). Germline V lookup: CDR1 SGHAT, CDR2 FQNNGV. The CDR3 spans 16 residues. V lost 0 bases and J lost 1, with 12 bases in between. This chain's CDR3 is CASSLDGPGQNTEAFF. Written as DNA, the CDR3 is TGTGCCAGCAGCTTAGATGGACCGGGACAGAACACTGAAGCTTTCTTT.

Of note for this clone: A junction boundary mismatches the germline segment, possibly from a read error. The rearrangement links TRBV5-1 to TRBJ1-1; D not certain. The CDR3 is 12 amino acids. Germline V gives CDR1 SGHRS, CDR2 YFSETQ. The CDR3 DNA reads TGTGCCAGCAGCTTGGCAGGCCCTGAAGCTTTCTTT. It yields the protein CASSLAGPEAFF. Full variable domain (missing parts from reference TRBV5-1 and TRBJ1-1): KAGVTQTPRYLIKTRGQQVTLSCSPISGHRSVSWYQQTPGQGLQFLFEYFSETQRNKGNFPGRFSGRQFSNSRSEMNVSTLELGDSALYLCASSLAGPEAFFGQGTRLTVV.

The chain couples TRBV5-1 to TRBJ2-1, with TRBD2 matching 7 bases. With V trimmed by 8 bases and J by 9 bases, 8 bases remained unmatched. Per germline, CDR1 SGHRS and CDR2 YFSETQ. The CDR3 extends over 12 amino acids. CDR3 residues: CASHGGSAEQFF. The DNA for the CDR3 is TGCGCCAGTCACGGCGGGAGCGCTGAGCAGTTCTTC.

This chain connects TRBV4-2 to TRBJ1-1; D is unresolved. Trimming removed 0 bases from V and 0 bases from J, with 5 bases in between. The V gene's germline CDR1 is LGHNA and CDR2 YNFKEQ. The CDR3 is made up of 14 amino acids. The CDR3 DNA sequence: TGTGCCAGCAGCCAAGAACTCATGAACACTGAAGCTTTCTTT. Protein sequence: CASSQELMNTEAFF.

The chain links TRBV2 to TRBJ2-1; 7 nucleotides match TRBD1. V dropped 6 bases and J dropped 2; count of bases not matched to a gene: 7. Germline V gene data show CDR1 as SNHLY and CDR2 as FYNNEI. This CDR3 contains 15 residues. CDR3 DNA sequence: TGTGCCAGCAGAGAGGACAGGAACCCCTACAATGAGCAGTTCTTC. Translated: CASREDRNPYNEQFF.

The J gene is TRBJ2-2, the V gene TRBV9, with no clear D. Trimming cost V 2 bases and J 3 bases, with 8 bases left between them. The CDR3 contains 14 residues. From germline, CDR1 is SGDLS and CDR2 YYNGEE. The CDR3 protein is CASSVPPDTGELFF. Written as DNA, the CDR3 is TGTGCCAGCAGCGTTCCCCCGGACACCGGGGAGCTGTTTTTT.

The chain has TRBV28 and TRBJ2-7; D may be TRBD2 (7 bases). CDR3 length: 13 amino acids. Germline V gene sequence: CDR1 MDHEN, CDR2 SYDVKM. V gave up 6 bases and J gave up 8 bases, with 17 bases separating them. CDR3 in amino acids: CASSPPGGGKQYF. Written as DNA, the CDR3 is TGTGCCAGCAGCCCCCCGGGGGGCGGAAAGCAGTACTTC.